One sample yielded the 15 T cell receptor beta chains listed below, sequenced in a study of blood T cell repertoires in COVID-19. Assay: immunoSEQ multiplex PCR; the TCRdb copy retains only in-frame clones and omits some. The table shows 150,000 or so clones, with around 90% occurring only once. Sequencing was done on a sample of peripheral blood. All receptors derive from a woman aged 50 to 60 with acute or convalescent COVID-19.

The rearrangement links TRBV4-3 to TRBJ1-2, with 12 bases aligning to TRBD1. The CDR3 loop spans 15 amino acids. Germline V CDR1 and CDR2: LGHNA, YSLEER. V was pared by 1 base and J by 4 bases, with 1 base of the junction left unmatched. CDR3 in DNA: TGCGCCAGCAGCCAAGTGGGACAGGGGGCCTATGGCTACACCTTC. It translates to CASSQVGQGAYGYTF.

The chain couples TRBV12-3 or TRBV12-4 to TRBJ1-2; D unresolved. Trimming pared 3 bases from V and 7 bases from J, leaving 12 bases between. This CDR3 region has 13 residues. The CDR3 is CASSLGGQRGYTF. CDR3 DNA: TGTGCCAGCAGTTTGGGTGGGCAACGTGGCTACACCTTC.

V gene TRBV6-2 or TRBV6-3 combines with J gene TRBJ1-1; 10 bases line up with TRBD1. The CDR3 totals 14 residues. CDR1 MNHEY and CDR2 SVGEGT come from the germline V gene. Trimming took 4 bases from V and 5 from J; bases not matched to a gene: 4. The CDR3 coding sequence is TGTGCCAGCAGTTCCGGACAGGGGGGGACTGAAGCTTTCTTT. Its translation is CASSSGQGGTEAFF.

The chain employs TRBV12-5 and TRBJ2-5; unclear D gene. Trimming pared 3 bases from V and 4 bases from J, leaving 3 bases between. The CDR3 loop spans 11 amino acids. The V gene's germline CDR1 is LGHNT and CDR2 FRNRAP. CDR3 nucleotides: TGTGCTAGTGGTTTCTCAGAGACCCAGTACTTC. Protein: CASGFSETQYF.

This sequence joins TRBV14 and TRBJ1-2; D is uncertain. Trimming removed 8 bases at V and 0 bases at J, with 13 bases between. The CDR3 is 14 amino acids. The V gene's germline CDR1 is SGHDN and CDR2 FVKESK. CDR3 amino acids: CASARSLANYGYTF. In DNA, the CDR3 is TGTGCCAGCGCCCGGTCCTTAGCTAACTATGGCTACACCTTC.

This chain uses TRBV3-1 (or the pseudogene TRBV3-2) with TRBJ2-7; 8 positions agree with TRBD1. Germline lookup yields CDR1 LGHDT and CDR2 YNNKEL (reference sequence). J gave up 4 bases and V 2 bases, and 10 bases lay outside the gene matches. CDR3 size: 16 residues. CDR3 loop: CASSQRDRDRIYEQYF. CDR3 DNA: TGTGCCAGCAGCCAAAGGGATAGGGACAGGATATACGAGCAGTACTTC.

The chain combines TRBV13 with TRBJ1-2; TRBD1 aligns across 12 bases. This CDR3 has 15 residues. Germline values: CDR1 PRHDT, CDR2 FYEKMQ (reference sequence). The CDR3 nucleotides read TGTGCATCTCGTCCTTCCGGGACAGGGGGCCGAGGCTACACCTTC. This translates into CASRPSGTGGRGYTF.

CDR3 DNA: TGTGCCTGGAGTGTAAGGCGGCTAGCGGGCAATGAGCAGTTCTTC. Translated, it gives CAWSVRRLAGNEQFF. The chain joins TRBV30 to TRBJ2-1; 8 positions match TRBD2. Germline V lookup: CDR1 GTSNPN, CDR2 SVGIG (reference sequence). Unmatched junction bases numbered 7, after V lost 0 bases and J lost 6 bases. The CDR3 has 15 residues.

The V call is TRBV3-1 (or the pseudogene TRBV3-2), the J call TRBJ2-1; the D is unclear. The length of the CDR3 is 14 residues. Germline CDR1 LGHDT, CDR2 YNNKEL (reference sequence). V dropped 8 bases and J dropped 0 bases, with 11 bases sitting between them. The CDR3 loop is CASSLGHSYNEQFF. The DNA of the CDR3 is TGTGCCAGCTCTCTAGGCCACTCCTACAATGAGCAGTTCTTC.

This chain joins TRBV7-8 and TRBJ1-4; maybe TRBD1 (5 bases). The CDR3 sequence is 15 residues long. CDR1 is SGHVS, CDR2 FQNEAQ, per germline. V was trimmed by 5 bases and J by 3 bases, leaving 13 bases between them. The CDR3 sequence is CASSAAGLPNEKLFF. The CDR3 DNA follows: TGTGCCAGCAGCGCGGCAGGGTTACCTAATGAAAAACTGTTTTTT.

This clone was counted a single time. Other DNA sequences in this sample translate to the same CDR3. The V call is TRBV7-2, the J call TRBJ2-2; the match to TRBD2 covers 7 bases. The CDR3 loop spans 15 amino acids. Germline values: CDR1 SGHTA, CDR2 FQGNSA. Trimming at V came to 5 bases and at J to 0 bases, leaving 3 bases not matched to a gene. In nucleotides, the CDR3 is TGTGCCAGCAGCCTGGGGAGGGCGAACACCGGGGAGCTGTTTTTT. Amino acid sequence: CASSLGRANTGELFF.

The chain employs TRBV10-2 and TRBJ1-5, with D perhaps matching TRBD1 (6 bases). Germline-derived CDR1 and CDR2 are WSHSY and SAAADI. CDR3 length: 14 amino acids. Trimming left V 8 bases short and J 2 bases short, with 13 bases between. The CDR3 bases are TGCGCCAGCCAGGGAGGGGGTGGCAATCAGCCCCAGCATTTT. Amino acids: CASQGGGGNQPQHF.

This chain links TRBV7-2 with TRBJ2-3; the match to TRBD2 covers 8 bases. Trimming removed 8 bases from V and 3 bases from J; junction bases left unmatched: 4. Germline CDR1 SGHTA, CDR2 FQGNSA. The length of the CDR3 is 13 residues. CDR3: CASAGGHTDTQYF. The CDR3 nucleotides read TGTGCCAGCGCGGGAGGCCATACAGATACGCAGTATTTT.

The V call is TRBV11-2, the J call TRBJ2-5; D is unclear. CDR3 length equals 15 residues. Germline CDR1 reads SGHAT; CDR2 reads FQNNGV. V lost 5 bases and J 4 bases, leaving 17 bases between the germline ends. The CDR3 DNA reads as TGTGCCAGCAGCCCTATGACGGCGGTAACAGAGACCCAGTACTTC. Translating gives CASSPMTAVTETQYF.

The V and J genes are TRBV5-4 and TRBJ1-5; tentatively, D is TRBD1 (5 bases). V shed 6 bases and J shed 7 bases, with 17 bases lying between them. Germline CDR1 and CDR2: SGHNT and YYREEE (reference sequence). The CDR3 spans 14 residues. CDR3 DNA sequence: TGTGCCAGCACCTTTGGCCCGGGGGGACAGCCCCAGCATTTT. It specifies CASTFGPGGQPQHF.